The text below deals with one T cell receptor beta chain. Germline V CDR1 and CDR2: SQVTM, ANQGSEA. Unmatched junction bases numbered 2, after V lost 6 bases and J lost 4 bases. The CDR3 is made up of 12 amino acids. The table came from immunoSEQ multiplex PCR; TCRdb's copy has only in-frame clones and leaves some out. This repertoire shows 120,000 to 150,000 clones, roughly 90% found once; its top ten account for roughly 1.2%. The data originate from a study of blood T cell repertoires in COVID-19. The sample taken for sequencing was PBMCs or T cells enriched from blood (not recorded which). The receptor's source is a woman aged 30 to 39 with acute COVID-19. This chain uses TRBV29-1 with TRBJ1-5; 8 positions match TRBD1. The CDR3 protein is CSVGDRNQPQHF. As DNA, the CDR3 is TGCAGCGTCGGGGACAGGAATCAGCCCCAGCATTTT. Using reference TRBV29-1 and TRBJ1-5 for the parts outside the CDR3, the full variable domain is SAVISQKPSRDICQRGTSLTIQCQVDSQVTMMFWYRQQPGQSLTLIATANQGSEATYESGFVIDKFPISRPNLTFSTLTVSNMSPEDSSIYLCSVGDRNQPQHFGDGTRLSIL.